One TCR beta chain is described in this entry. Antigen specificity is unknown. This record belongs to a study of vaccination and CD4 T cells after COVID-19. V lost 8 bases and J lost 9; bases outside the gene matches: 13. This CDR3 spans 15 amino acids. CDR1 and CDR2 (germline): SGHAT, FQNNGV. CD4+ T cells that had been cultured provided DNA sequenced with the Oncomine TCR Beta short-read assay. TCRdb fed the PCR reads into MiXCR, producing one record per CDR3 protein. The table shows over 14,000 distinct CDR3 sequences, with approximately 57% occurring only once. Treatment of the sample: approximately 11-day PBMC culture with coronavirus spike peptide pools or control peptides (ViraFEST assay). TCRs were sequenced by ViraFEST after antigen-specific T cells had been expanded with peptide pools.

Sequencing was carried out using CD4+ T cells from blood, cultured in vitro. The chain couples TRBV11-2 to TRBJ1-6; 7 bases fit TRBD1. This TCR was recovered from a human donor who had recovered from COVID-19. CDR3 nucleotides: TGTGCCAGCTCCTGGGGGAGAGGGGGCGCTTCACCCCTCCACTTT. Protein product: CASSWGRGGASPLHF.